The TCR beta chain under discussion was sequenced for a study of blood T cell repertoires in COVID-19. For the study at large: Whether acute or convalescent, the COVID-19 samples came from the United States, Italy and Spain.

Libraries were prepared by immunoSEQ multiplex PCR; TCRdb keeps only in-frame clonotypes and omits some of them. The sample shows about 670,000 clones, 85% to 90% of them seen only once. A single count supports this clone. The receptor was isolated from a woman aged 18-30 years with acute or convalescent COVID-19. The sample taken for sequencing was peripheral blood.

CDR3 DNA: TGTGCCAGCAGCTTGGCCTTAGGGGGCAGTGAAAAACTGTTTTTT. It yields the protein CASSLALGGSEKLFF. The chain has TRBV5-8 and TRBJ1-4, with TRBD1 identical over 7 bases. The CDR3 is 15 residues long. Germline lookup yields CDR1 SGHTS and CDR2 YDEGEE. V was pared by 0 bases and J by 7 bases, with 6 bases of the junction left unmatched.